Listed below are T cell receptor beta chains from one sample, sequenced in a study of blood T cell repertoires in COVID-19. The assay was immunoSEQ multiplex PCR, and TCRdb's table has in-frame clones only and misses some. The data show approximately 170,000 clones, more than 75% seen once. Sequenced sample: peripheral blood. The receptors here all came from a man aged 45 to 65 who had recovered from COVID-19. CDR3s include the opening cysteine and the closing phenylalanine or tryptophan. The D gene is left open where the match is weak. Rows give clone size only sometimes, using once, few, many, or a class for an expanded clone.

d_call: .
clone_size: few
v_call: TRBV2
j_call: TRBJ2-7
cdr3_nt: TGTGCCAGCAGTACAGGCCTGAGCGAGCAGTACTTC
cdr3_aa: CASSTGLSEQYF

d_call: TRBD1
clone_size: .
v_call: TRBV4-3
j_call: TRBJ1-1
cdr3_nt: TGCGCCAGCAGCCCCTTAGGGGGGACAGGAAATTCCCTGAACACTGAAGCTTTCTTT
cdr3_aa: CASSPLGGTGNSLNTEAFF

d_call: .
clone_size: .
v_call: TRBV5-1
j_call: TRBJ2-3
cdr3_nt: TGCGCCAGCAGCTTGGTGGCCGGGGGTCCCACAGATACGCAGTATTTT
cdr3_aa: CASSLVAGGPTDTQYF

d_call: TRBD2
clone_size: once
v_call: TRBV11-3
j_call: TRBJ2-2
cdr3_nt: TGTGCCAGCAGCCCCGGACTAGCGGGGCCTAACACCGGGGAGCTGTTTTTT
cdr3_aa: CASSPGLAGPNTGELFF

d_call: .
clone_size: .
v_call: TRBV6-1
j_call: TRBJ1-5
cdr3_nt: TGTGCCAGCAGTGAAATAAGCAATCAGCCCCAGCATTTT
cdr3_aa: CASSEISNQPQHF

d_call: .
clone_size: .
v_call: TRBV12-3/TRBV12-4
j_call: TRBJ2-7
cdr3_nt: TGTGCCAGCAGAGAAGACAGTCCCTACGAGCAGTACTTC
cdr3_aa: CASREDSPYEQYF

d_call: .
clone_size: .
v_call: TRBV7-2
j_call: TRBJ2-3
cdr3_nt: TGTGCCAGCAGTTACCAGCGCGCGGGCCGCACAGATACGCAGTATTTT
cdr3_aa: CASSYQRAGRTDTQYF

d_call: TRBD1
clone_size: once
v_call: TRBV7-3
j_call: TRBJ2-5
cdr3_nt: TGTGCCAGCAGCTTACAGGGGGTTCAAGAGACCCAGTACTTC
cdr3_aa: CASSLQGVQETQYF

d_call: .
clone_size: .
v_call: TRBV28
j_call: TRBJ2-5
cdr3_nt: TGTGCCAGCAGCGACAGGCGTGAGACCCAGTACTTC
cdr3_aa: CASSDRRETQYF

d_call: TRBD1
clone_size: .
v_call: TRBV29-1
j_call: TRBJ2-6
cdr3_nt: TGCAGCGTAAAGGGGGCGCGTGGGGCCAACGTCCTGACTTTC
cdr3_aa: CSVKGARGANVLTF

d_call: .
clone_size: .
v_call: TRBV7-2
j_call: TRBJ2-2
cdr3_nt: TGTGCCAGCAGCTTAGTCCAAGGTCGGGCCGGGGAGCTGTTTTTT
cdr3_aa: CASSLVQGRAGELFF

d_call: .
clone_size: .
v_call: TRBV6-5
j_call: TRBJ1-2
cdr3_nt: TGTGCCAGCAGCCTGTCCCGACAGACCGTCTATGGCTACACCTTC
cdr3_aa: CASSLSRQTVYGYTF

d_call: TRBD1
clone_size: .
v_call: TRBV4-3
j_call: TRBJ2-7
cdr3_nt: TGCGCCAGCAGCCCATGGACAGGGGGCGGTTACGAGCAGTACTTC
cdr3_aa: CASSPWTGGGYEQYF

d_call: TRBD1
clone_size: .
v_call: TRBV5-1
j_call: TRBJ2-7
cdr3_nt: TGCGCCAGCAGCTGGGGACTTGGACAGGGGGCAAACGAGCAGTACTTC
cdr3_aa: CASSWGLGQGANEQYF

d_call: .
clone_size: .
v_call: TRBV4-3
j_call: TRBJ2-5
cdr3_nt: TGCGCCAGCAGCCTCCGGACAGCCCGTCTTAGTGAGACCCAGTACTTC
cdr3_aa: CASSLRTARLSETQYF

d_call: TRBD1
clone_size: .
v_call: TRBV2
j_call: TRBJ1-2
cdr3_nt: TGTGCCAGCAGCACCGGGACAGCCTATGGCTACACCTTC
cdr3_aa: CASSTGTAYGYTF

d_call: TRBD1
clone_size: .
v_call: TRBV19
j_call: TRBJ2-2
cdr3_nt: TGTGCCAGTAGTATATTCGGGCAGGGGGTTGGCACCGGGGAGCTGTTTTTT
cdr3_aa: CASSIFGQGVGTGELFF